The table lists the clone carrying this T cell receptor beta chain with a few counts. Participant ages covered about 18 to 89 years across about 25 US areas. This specimen comes from a study of blood T cell repertoires in COVID-19. As for the study in general: Researchers got acute and convalescent COVID-19 samples from the United States, Italy and Spain. PBMCs, B-cell-depleted T cells, or T cells provided the cDNA or gDNA that made up the material.

In the authors' methods: Estimates of nucleated cell counts were drawn from the amplification of reference gene primers. Generated by immunoSEQ multiplex PCR, the TCRdb table keeps only in-frame clones and is missing some. Clone size and V and J calls were adopted from that table, with D and trimming inferred from the DNA. This sample has roughly 220,000 clones, with around nine tenths found just once. Germline V gives CDR1 KGHDR, CDR2 SFDVKD. Trimming pared 2 bases from V and 3 bases from J, leaving 4 bases between. The CDR3 sequence is 13 residues long. The material sequenced was PBMCs or T cells enriched from blood (not recorded which). The TCR comes from a woman aged 45-65 years with acute COVID-19. The V call is TRBV24-1, the J call TRBJ1-5; the D is unclear. The CDR3 spells CATSDSLNQPQHF. The DNA of the CDR3 is TGTGCCACCAGTGATTCTCTCAATCAGCCCCAGCATTTT.